The rows below give T cell receptor beta chains drawn from one sample of a study of blood T cells in healthy people across ages. Via MiXCR, TCRdb re-called the 5' RACE reads, giving one row per CDR3 protein. Of approximately 1.5 million distinct CDR3 sequences in the sample, about 31% were seen once. Sequencing was carried out using blood. Every receptor here comes from a woman between 25 and 40 years old in good health. The CDR3 runs from the conserved cysteine through the conserved F or W. Each record gives: D gene, J gene, clone size, V gene, CDR3 DNA, CDR3 protein. D genes are given only for firm matches. Some rows mark clone size as missing; the rest say once, few, many or name a class of expanded clone.

TRBD1,TRBJ1-5,-,TRBV7-9,TGTGCCAGCAGTTCTGAGAGGACAGGGATTTCCATAAATCAGCCCCAGCATTTT,CASSSERTGISINQPQHF
TRBD1,TRBJ1-4,few,TRBV5-1,TGCGCCAGCAATCCGACAGGGTACACTAATGAAAAACTGTTTTTT,CASNPTGYTNEKLFF
-,TRBJ2-3,many,TRBV4-1,TGCGCCAGCAGCCAAGATTGGAACAGCTACACAGATACGCAGTATTTT,CASSQDWNSYTDTQYF
-,TRBJ1-2,-,TRBV5-1,TGCGCCAGCAGCCTAAGACAGGCCTATGGCTACACCTTC,CASSLRQAYGYTF
TRBD1,TRBJ2-5,-,TRBV5-1,TGCGCCAGCAGCCTAAGCACAGGGGGCCCTCTTGAGACCCAGTACTTC,CASSLSTGGPLETQYF
TRBD2,TRBJ2-3,few,TRBV5-1,TGCGCCGGCAGTGGACTAGCGGGAGAAGATACGCAGTATTTT,CAGSGLAGEDTQYF
TRBD1,TRBJ1-2,few,TRBV7-9,TGTGCCAGCAGCTTAAATCAGGGGGTAGACTATGGCTACACCTTC,CASSLNQGVDYGYTF
-,TRBJ2-5,few,TRBV12-3/TRBV12-4,TGTGCCAGCAGTCCCCGACGGTCCCAAGGGGCCCAGTACTTC,CASSPRRSQGAQYF
-,TRBJ2-3,-,TRBV5-1,TGCGCCAGCAGCTTGGAACACGGGAGAGACACAGATACGCAGTATTTT,CASSLEHGRDTDTQYF
TRBD1,TRBJ2-1,-,TRBV2,TGTGCCAGCAGCGAAGGGACAGGGGATAATGAGCAGTTCTTC,CASSEGTGDNEQFF
-,TRBJ2-3,few,TRBV7-2,TGTGCCAGCAGCTCGTTCAGCCGGCTTACGCAGTATTTT,CASSSFSRLTQYF
-,TRBJ1-1,few,TRBV12-3/TRBV12-4,TGTGCCAGCACCGAAATGGGCACTGAAGCTTTCTTT,CASTEMGTEAFF